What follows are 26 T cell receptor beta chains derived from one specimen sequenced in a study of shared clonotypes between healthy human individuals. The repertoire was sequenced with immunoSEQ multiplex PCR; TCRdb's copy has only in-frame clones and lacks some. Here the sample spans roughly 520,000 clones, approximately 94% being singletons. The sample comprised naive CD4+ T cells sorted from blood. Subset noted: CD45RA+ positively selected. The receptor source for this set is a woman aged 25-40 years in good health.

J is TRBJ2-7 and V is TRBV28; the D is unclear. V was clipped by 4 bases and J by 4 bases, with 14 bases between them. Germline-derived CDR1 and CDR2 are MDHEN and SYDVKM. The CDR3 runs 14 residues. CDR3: CASSSLNREYEQYF. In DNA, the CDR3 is TGTGCCAGCAGTTCTTTAAACAGAGAATACGAGCAGTACTTC.

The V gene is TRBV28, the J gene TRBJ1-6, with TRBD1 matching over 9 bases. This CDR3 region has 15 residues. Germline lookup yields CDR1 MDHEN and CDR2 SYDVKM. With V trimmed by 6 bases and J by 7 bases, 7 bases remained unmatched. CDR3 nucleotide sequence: TGTGCCAGCAGCCGGGACAGGGCCCTGAATTCACCCCTCCACTTT. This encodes CASSRDRALNSPLHF.

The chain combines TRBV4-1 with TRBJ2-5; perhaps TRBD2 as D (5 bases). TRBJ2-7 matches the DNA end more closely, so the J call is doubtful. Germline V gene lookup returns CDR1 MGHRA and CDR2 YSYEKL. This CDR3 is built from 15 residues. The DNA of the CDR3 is TGCGCCAGCAGCCAACCGACAAAGAGCGGCTACGAGCAGTACTTC. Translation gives CASSQPTKSGYEQYF.

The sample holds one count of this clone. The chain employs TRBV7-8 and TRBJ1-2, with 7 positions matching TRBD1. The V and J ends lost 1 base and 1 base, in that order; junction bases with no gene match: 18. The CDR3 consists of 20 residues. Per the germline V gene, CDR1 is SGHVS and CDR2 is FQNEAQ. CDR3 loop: CASSLGKDRGGGFLNYGYTF. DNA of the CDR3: TGTGCCAGCAGCTTAGGGAAAGACCGAGGAGGGGGCTTTCTTAACTATGGCTACACCTTC.

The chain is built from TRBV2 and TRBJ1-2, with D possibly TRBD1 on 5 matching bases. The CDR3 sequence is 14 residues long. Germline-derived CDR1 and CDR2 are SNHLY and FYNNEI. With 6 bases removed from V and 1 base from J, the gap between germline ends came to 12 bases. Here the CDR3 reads CASRGHQGNYGYTF. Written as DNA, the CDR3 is TGTGCCAGCAGGGGGCACCAGGGTAACTATGGCTACACCTTC.

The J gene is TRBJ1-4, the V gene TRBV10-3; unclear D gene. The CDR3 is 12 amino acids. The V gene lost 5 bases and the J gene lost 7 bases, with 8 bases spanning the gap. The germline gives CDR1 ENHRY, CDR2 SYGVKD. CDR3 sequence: CAISRSGEKLFF. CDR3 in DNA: TGTGCCATCAGTCGGAGCGGTGAAAAACTGTTTTTT.

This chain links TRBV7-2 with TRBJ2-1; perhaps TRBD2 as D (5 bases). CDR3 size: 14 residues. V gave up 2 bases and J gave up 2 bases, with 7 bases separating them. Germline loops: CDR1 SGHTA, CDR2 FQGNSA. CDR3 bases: TGTGCCAGCAGCTTACCGGGGACCTACAATGAGCAGTTCTTC. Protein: CASSLPGTYNEQFF. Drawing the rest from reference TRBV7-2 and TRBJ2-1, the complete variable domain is GAGVSQSPSNKVTEKGKDVELRCDPISGHTALYWYRQSLGQGLEFLIYFQGNSAPDKSGLPSDRFSAERTGGSVSTLTIQRTQQEDSAVYLCASSLPGTYNEQFFGPGTRLTVL.

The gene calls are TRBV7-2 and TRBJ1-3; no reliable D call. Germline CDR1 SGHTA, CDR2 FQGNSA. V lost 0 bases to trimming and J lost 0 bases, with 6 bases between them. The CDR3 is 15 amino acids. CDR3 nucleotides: TGTGCCAGCAGCTTAGCCCTTCGCTCTGGAAACACCATATATTTT. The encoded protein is CASSLALRSGNTIYF.

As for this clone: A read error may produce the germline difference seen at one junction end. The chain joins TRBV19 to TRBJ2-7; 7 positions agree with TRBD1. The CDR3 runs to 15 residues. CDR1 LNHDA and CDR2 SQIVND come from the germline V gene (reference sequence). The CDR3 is CASSIEQGSVYEQYF. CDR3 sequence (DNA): TGTGCCAGTAGCATAGAACAGGGGTCAGTCTACGAGCAGTACTTC.

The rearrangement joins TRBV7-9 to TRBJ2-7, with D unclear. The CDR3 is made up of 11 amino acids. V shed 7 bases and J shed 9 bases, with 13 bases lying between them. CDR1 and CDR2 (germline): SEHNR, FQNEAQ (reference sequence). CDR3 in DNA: TGTGCCAGCACCCGAGTCGAGTCGCAGTACTTC. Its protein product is CASTRVESQYF.

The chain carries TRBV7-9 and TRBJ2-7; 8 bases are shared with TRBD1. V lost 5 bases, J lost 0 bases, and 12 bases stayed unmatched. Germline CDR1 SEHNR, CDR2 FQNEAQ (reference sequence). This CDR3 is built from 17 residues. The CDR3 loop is CASSDSDRGPSSYEQYF. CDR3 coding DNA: TGTGCCAGCAGCGACAGCGACAGGGGCCCTAGCTCCTACGAGCAGTACTTC.

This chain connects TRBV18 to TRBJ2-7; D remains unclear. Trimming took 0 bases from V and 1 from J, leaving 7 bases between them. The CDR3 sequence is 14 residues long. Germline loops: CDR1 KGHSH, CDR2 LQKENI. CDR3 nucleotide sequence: TGTGCCAGCTCACCACCGGCTTCTTCCTACGAGCAGTACTTC. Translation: CASSPPASSYEQYF.

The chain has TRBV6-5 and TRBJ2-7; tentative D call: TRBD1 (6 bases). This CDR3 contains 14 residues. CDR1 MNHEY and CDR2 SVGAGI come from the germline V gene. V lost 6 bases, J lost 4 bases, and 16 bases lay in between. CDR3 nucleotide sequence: TGTGCCAGCAGGCAACCCGGGACAAGATACGAGCAGTACTTC. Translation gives CASRQPGTRYEQYF.

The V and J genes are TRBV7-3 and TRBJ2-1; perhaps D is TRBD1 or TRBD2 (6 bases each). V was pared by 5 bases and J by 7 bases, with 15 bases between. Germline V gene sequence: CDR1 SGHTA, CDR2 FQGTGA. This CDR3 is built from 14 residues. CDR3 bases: TGTGCCAGCAGCCCAACAGGAGGGGGAAATGAGCAGTTCTTC. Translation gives CASSPTGGGNEQFF.

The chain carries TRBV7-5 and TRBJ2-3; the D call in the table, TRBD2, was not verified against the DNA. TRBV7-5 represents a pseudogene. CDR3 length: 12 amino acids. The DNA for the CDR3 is TGTGTCAGAACTAGCGGTGGAGATACGCAGTATTTT. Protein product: CVRTSGGDTQYF.

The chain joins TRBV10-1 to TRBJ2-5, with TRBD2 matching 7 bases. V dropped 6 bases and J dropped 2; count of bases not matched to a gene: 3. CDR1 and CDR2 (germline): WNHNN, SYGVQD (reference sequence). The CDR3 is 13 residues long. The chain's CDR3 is CASSRTRQETQYF. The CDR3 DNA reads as TGCGCCAGCAGCCGGACTAGACAAGAGACCCAGTACTTC.

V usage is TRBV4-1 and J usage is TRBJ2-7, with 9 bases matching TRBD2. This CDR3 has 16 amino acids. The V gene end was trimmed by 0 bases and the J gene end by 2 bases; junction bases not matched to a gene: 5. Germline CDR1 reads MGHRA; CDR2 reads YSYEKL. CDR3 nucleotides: TGCGCCAGCAGCCAAGATGGCCCTAGCGGGGCCTACGAGCAGTACTTC. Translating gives CASSQDGPSGAYEQYF.

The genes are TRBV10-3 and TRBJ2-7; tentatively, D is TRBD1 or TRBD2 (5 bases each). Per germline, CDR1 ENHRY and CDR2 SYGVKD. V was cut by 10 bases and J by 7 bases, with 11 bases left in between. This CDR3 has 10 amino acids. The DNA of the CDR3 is TGTGCCACTGGAGAGGGGGAGCAGTACTTC. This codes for CATGEGEQYF.

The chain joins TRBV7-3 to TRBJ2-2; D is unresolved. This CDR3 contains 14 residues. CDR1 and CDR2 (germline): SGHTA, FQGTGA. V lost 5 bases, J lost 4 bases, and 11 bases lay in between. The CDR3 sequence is CASSPTLLTGELFF. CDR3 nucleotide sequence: TGTGCCAGCAGCCCGACTCTTCTCACCGGGGAGCTGTTTTTT.

The CDR3 nucleotides are TGTGCCAGCTATATGCTCGGGGCGACCTTCAATCAGCCCCAGCATTTT. Amino acids: CASYMLGATFNQPQHF. The V call is TRBV28, the J call TRBJ1-5; possible D gene TRBD1, 5 bases. V was pared by 8 bases and J by 3 bases, with 20 bases between. The V gene's germline CDR1 is MDHEN and CDR2 SYDVKM. CDR3 length equals 16 residues.

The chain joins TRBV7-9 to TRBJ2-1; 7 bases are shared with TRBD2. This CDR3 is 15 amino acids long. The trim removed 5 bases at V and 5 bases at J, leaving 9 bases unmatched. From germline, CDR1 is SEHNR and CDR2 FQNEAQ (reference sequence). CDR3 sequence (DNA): TGTGCCAGCAGCCTCGGACTAGGAGGCAACAATGAGCAGTTCTTC. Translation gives CASSLGLGGNNEQFF.

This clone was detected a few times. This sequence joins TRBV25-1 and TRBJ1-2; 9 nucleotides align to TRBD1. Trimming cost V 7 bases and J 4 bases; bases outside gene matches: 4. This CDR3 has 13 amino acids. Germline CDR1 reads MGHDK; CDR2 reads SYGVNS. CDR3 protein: CASKDRGGYGYTF. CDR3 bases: TGTGCCAGCAAGGACAGGGGTGGCTATGGCTACACCTTC.

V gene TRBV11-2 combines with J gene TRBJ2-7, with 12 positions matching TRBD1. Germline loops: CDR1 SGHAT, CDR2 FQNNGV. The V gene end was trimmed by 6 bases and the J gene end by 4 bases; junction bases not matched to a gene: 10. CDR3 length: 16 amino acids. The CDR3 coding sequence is TGTGCCAGCAGACCCTCCGGGACAGGGGGCTCGTACGAGCAGTACTTC. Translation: CASRPSGTGGSYEQYF. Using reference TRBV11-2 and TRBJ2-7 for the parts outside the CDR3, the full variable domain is EAGVAQSPRYKIIEKRQSVAFWCNPISGHATLYWYQQILGQGPKLLIQFQNNGVVDDSQLPKDRFSAERLKGVDSTLKIQPAKLEDSAVYLCASRPSGTGGSYEQYFGPGTRLTVT.

The CDR3 nucleotides read TGTGCCAGCAGCAACAGGAGCCCACCCCTTCAGTACTTC. Encoded protein: CASSNRSPPLQYF. The rearrangement joins TRBV11-2 to TRBJ2-4; possibly TRBD1 for D (5 bases). The germline V and J ends were trimmed by 5 bases and 11 bases, with 16 bases remaining between them. The CDR3 length is 13 residues. The V gene's germline CDR1 is SGHAT and CDR2 FQNNGV.

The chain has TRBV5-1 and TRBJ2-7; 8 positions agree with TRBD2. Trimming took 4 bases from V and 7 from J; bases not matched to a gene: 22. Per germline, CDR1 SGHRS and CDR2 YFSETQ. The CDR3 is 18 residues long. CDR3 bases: TGCGCCAGCAGCATAAAGCCGGGACTAGACAGATCGCAGCGGGAGCAGTACTTC. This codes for CASSIKPGLDRSQREQYF.

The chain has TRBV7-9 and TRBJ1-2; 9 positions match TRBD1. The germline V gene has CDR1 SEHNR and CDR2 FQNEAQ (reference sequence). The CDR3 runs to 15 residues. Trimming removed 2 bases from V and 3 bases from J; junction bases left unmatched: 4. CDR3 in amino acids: CASSLPRTGDYGYTF. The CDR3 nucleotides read TGTGCCAGCAGCTTACCAAGGACAGGGGACTATGGCTACACCTTC.